Listed below are T cell receptor beta chains from one sample, sequenced in a study of blood T cell repertoires in COVID-19. Repertoires were generated with immunoSEQ multiplex PCR, while TCRdb's copy carries only in-frame clones and drops some. The data contain over 200,000 clones, about 86% of them singletons. The specimen was peripheral blood. All receptors come from a woman between 50 and 59 years old with acute or convalescent COVID-19. CDR3s include the opening cysteine and the closing phenylalanine or tryptophan. D genes are given only for firm matches. Rows give clone size only sometimes, using once, few, many, or a class for an expanded clone.

>TRBV27|NA|TRBJ2-6|TRBD2
CASSLWEGSGANVLTF
TGTGCCAGCAGTTTATGGGAGGGTTCTGGGGCCAACGTCCTGACTTTC
>TRBV6-5|NA|TRBJ1-1|TRBD1
CASSYSVQGPEAFF
TGTGCCAGCAGTTACTCGGTACAGGGGCCTGAAGCTTTCTTT
>TRBV11-2|once|TRBJ2-7|NA
CASSLVRGYEQYF
TGTGCCAGCAGCTTAGTAAGGGGCTACGAGCAGTACTTC
>TRBV6-2/TRBV6-3|NA|TRBJ2-2|NA
CASSYSGDSSNTGELFF
TGTGCCAGCAGTTACTCGGGGGACTCTAGTAACACCGGGGAGCTGTTTTTT
>TRBV2|few|TRBJ1-4|TRBD1
CATNPTGTNEKLFF
TGTGCCACGAACCCGACAGGGACTAATGAAAAACTGTTTTTT
>TRBV11-1|NA|TRBJ2-1|NA
CASREWGPYNEQFF
TGTGCCAGCAGAGAATGGGGCCCTTACAATGAGCAGTTCTTC
>TRBV9|NA|TRBJ1-2|TRBD1
CASSVGDSKKFNYGYTF
TGTGCCAGCAGCGTAGGGGACAGTAAGAAGTTCAACTATGGCTACACCTTC
>TRBV7-9|NA|TRBJ1-5|NA
CASSFTGRNQPQHF
TGTGCCAGCAGCTTCACAGGTCGCAATCAGCCCCAGCATTTT
>TRBV6-4|NA|TRBJ2-1|NA
CASSPTWANNEQFF
TGTGCCAGCAGTCCGACATGGGCGAACAATGAGCAGTTCTTC
>TRBV28|few|TRBJ2-7|TRBD2
CASSLESGRYEQYF
TGTGCCAGCAGTTTAGAGAGCGGGAGGTACGAGCAGTACTTC